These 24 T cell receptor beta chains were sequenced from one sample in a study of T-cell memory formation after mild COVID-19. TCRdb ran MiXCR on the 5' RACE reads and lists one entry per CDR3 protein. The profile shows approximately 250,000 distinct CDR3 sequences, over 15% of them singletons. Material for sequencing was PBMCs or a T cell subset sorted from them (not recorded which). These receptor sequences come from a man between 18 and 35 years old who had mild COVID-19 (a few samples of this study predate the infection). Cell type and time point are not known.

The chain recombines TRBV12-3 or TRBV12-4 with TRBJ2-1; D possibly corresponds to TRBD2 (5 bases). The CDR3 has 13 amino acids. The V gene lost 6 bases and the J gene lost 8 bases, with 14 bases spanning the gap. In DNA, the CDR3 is TGTGCCAGCAGAAACGGGGTTAGGGATGAGCAGTTCTTC. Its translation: CASRNGVRDEQFF.

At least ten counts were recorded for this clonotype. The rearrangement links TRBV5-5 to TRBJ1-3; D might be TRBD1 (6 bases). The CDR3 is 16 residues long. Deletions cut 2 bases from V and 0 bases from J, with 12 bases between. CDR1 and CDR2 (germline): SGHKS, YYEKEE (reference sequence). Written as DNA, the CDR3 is TGTGCCAGCAGCTTAGGACAGACGAGCTCTGGAAACACCATATATTTT. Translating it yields CASSLGQTSSGNTIYF.

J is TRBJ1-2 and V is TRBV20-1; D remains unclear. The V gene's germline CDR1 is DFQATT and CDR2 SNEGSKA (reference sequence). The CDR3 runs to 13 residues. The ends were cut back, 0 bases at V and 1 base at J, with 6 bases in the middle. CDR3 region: CSARDEYNYGYTF. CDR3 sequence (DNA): TGCAGTGCTAGAGATGAATATAACTATGGCTACACCTTC.

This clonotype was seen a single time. CDR3 loop: CASSFRVGYEQYF. The CDR3 coding sequence is TGCGCCAGCAGCTTCAGGGTAGGCTACGAGCAGTACTTC. The chain uses TRBV5-1 and TRBJ2-7; possible D gene TRBD1, 5 bases. V lost 2 bases, J lost 3 bases, and 9 bases lay in between. Germline lookup yields CDR1 SGHRS and CDR2 YFSETQ. The CDR3 is 13 residues long.

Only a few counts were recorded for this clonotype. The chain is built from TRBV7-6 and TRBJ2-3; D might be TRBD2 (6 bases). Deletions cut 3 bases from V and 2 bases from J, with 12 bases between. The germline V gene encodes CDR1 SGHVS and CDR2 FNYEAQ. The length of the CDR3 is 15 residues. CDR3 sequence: CASSLLAATTDTQYF. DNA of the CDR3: TGTGCCAGCAGCTTGTTAGCGGCTACCACAGATACGCAGTATTTT.

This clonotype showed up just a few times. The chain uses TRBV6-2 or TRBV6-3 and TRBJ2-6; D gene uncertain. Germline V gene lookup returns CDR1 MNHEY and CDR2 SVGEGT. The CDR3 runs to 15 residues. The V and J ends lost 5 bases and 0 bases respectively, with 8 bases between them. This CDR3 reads CASSRRTSGANVLTF. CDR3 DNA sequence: TGTGCCAGCAGTAGGAGAACCTCTGGGGCCAACGTCCTGACTTTC.

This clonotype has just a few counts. DNA of the CDR3: TGCGCCAGCAGCCAAGATCCCGGGACAGGGGCGGCGAAGCAGTACTTC. It is translated as CASSQDPGTGAAKQYF. This sequence joins TRBV4-1 and TRBJ2-7; 10 nucleotides match TRBD1. Germline CDR1 MGHRA, CDR2 YSYEKL. Unmatched junction bases numbered 10, after V lost 0 bases and J lost 8 bases. CDR3 size: 16 residues.

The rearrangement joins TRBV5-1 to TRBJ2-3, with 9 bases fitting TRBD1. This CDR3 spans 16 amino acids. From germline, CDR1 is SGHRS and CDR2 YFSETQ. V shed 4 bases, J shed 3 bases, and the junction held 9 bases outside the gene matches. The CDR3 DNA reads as TGCGCCAGCAGCGCCCTAGGGGACAGGGTAACAGATACGCAGTATTTT. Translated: CASSALGDRVTDTQYF.

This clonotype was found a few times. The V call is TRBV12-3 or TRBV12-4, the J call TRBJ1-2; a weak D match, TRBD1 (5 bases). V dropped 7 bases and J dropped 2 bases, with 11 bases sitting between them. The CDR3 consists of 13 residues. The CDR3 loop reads CASTRGGNYGYTF. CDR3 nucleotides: TGTGCCAGCACCCGGGGGGGAAACTATGGCTACACCTTC.

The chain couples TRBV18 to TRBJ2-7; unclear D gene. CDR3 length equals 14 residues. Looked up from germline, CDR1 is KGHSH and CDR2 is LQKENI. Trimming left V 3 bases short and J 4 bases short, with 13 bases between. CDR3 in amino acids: CASSPWAKPYEQYF. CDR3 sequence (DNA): TGTGCCAGCTCACCCTGGGCCAAACCGTACGAGCAGTACTTC. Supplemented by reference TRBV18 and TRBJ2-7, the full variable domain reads NAGVMQNPRHLVRRRGQEARLRCSPMKGHSHVYWYRQLPEEGLKFMVYLQKENIIDESGMPKERFSAEFPKEGPSILRIQQVVRGDSAAYFCASSPWAKPYEQYFGPGTRLTVT.

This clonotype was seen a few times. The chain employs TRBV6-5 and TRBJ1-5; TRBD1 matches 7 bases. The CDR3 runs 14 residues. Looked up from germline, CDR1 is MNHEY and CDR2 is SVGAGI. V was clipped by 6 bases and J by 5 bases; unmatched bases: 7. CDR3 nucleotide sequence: TGTGCCAGCAGGCGGGACAGAGAGTATCAGCCCCAGCATTTT. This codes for CASRRDREYQPQHF.

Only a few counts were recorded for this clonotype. This chain's CDR3 is CSVEWGTSYEQYF. CDR3 DNA sequence: TGCAGCGTTGAATGGGGAACCTCCTACGAGCAGTACTTC. The V gene is TRBV29-1, the J gene TRBJ2-7, with D uncertain. The germline V gene encodes CDR1 SQVTM and CDR2 ANQGSEA. V was clipped by 2 bases and J by 0 bases, with 8 bases between them. The length of the CDR3 is 13 residues.

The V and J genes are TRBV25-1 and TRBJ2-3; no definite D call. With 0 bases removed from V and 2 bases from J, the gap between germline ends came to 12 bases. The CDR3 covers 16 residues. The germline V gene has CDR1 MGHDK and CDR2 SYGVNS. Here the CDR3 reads CASSEYIAAPTDTQYF. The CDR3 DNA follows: TGTGCCAGCAGTGAATATATAGCAGCCCCCACAGATACGCAGTATTTT.

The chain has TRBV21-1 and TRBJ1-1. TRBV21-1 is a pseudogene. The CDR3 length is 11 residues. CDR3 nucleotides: TGTGCCAGCAGAAGGGCCGGAGGAGCTTTCTTT. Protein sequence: CASRRAGGAFF.

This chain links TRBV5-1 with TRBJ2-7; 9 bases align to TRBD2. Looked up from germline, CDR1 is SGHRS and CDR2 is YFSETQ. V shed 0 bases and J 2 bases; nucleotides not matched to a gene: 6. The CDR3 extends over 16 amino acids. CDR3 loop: CASSLGPSGETYEQYF. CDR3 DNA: TGCGCCAGCAGCTTGGGGCCTAGCGGGGAGACCTACGAGCAGTACTTC.

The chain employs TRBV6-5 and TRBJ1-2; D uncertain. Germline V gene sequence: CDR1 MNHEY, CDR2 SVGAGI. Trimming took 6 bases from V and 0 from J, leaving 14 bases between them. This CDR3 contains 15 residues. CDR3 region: CASSDPKQSNYGYTF. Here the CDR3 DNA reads TGTGCCAGCAGCGACCCGAAACAGTCTAACTATGGCTACACCTTC.

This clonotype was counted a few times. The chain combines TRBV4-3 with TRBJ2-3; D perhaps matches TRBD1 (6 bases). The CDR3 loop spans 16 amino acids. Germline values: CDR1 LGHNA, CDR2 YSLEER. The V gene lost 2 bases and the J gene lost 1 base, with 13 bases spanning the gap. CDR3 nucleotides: TGCGCCAGCAGCCAACTCCGGGACACCGGCACAGATACGCAGTATTTT. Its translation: CASSQLRDTGTDTQYF.

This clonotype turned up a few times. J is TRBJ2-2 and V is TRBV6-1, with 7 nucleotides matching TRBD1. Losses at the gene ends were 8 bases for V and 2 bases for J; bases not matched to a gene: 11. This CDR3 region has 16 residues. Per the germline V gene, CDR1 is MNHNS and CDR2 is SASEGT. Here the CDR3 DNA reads TGTGCCAGCGGAGGTGGGGGACAGCTAAACACCGGGGAGCTGTTTTTT. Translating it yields CASGGGGQLNTGELFF.

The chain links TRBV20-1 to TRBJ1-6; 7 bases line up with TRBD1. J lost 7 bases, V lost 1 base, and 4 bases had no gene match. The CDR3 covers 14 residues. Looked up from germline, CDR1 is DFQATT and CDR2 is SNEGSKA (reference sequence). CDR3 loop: CSARVTGWNSPLHF. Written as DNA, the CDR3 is TGCAGTGCTAGAGTGACAGGGTGGAATTCACCCCTCCACTTT.

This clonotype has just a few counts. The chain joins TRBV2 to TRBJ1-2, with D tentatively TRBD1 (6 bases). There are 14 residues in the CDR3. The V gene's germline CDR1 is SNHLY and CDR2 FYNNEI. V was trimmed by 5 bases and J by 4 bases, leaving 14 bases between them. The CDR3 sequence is CASSPLGTSYGYTF. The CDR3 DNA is TGTGCCAGCAGTCCCCTTGGGACAAGCTATGGCTACACCTTC.

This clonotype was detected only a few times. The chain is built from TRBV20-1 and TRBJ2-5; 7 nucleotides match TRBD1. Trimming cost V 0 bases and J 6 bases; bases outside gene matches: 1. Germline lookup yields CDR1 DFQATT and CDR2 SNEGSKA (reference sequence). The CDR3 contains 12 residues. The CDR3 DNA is TGCAGTGCTAGAGAAGGGGGCAAGACCCAGTACTTC. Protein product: CSAREGGKTQYF.

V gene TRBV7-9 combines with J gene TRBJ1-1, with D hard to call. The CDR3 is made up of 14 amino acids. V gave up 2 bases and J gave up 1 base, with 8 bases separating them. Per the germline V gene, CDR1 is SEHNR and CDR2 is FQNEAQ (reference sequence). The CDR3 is CASSLNNANTEAFF. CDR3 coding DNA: TGTGCCAGCAGCTTAAACAACGCGAACACTGAAGCTTTCTTT.

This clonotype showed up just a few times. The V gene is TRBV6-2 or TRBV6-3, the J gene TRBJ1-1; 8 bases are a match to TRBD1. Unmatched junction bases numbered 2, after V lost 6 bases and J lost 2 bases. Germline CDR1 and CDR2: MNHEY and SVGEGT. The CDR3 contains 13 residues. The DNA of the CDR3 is TGTGCCAGCAGACAGGGGGGCAACACTGAAGCTTTCTTT. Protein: CASRQGGNTEAFF.

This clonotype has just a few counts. CDR3 amino acids: CASSISSDTQYF. The DNA for the CDR3 is TGTGCCAGCAGCATCTCGTCAGATACGCAGTATTTT. The chain has TRBV7-8 and TRBJ2-3, with D unclear. The V end lost 5 bases, the J end lost 4 bases, and 7 bases lay between the germline ends. The CDR3 covers 12 residues. Germline lookup yields CDR1 SGHVS and CDR2 FQNEAQ.